What follows are 16 T cell receptor beta chains derived from one specimen sequenced in a study of T cells in Graves' hyperthyroidism and ophthalmopathy (dated by TCRdb to between 2018 and 2020). Library preparation used multiplex PCR. Sequenced on an Illumina HiSeq 2000. The TCR beta CDR3 regions were amplified from the RNA transcripts. A first-round RT-PCR of the TCR CDR3 used the HTBI primer set with the Qiagen OneStep RT-PCR kit. TCRdb trimmed the raw reads at Q25, called clones with MiXCR and kept productive beta chains. Rows are combined by CDR3 protein, so each entry shows the most common genes and DNA. In all, the sample holds approximately 600,000 distinct CDR3 sequences, and around 20% of those were seen once. The top ten constitute 34% of the sample. Material: blood. All receptors derive from a man in his thirties or forties with Graves' ophthalmopathy.

This clonotype has ten or more counts. J is TRBJ2-3 and V is TRBV11-2; D is unclear. CDR1 is SGHAT, CDR2 FQNNGV, per germline. The CDR3 runs 13 residues. The V end was cut by 0 bases, the J end by 2 bases, with 3 bases between. The chain's CDR3 is CASSLEPTDTQYF. The CDR3 DNA follows: TGTGCCAGCAGCTTAGAACCCACAGATACGCAGTATTTT.

The V and J genes are TRBV4-1 and TRBJ2-2; 9 nucleotides agree with TRBD2. Germline lookup yields CDR1 MGHRA and CDR2 YSYEKL. The CDR3 runs 16 residues. J lost 6 bases, V lost 1 base, and 6 bases had no gene match. CDR3 region: CASSQGAGGGAGELFF. CDR3 DNA sequence: TGCGCCAGCAGCCAAGGAGCGGGAGGAGGCGCCGGGGAGCTGTTTTTT.

This chain uses TRBV6-1 with TRBJ1-2; tentatively, D is TRBD1 (6 bases). V was cut by 6 bases and J by 3 bases, with 17 bases left in between. There are 15 residues in the CDR3. Germline assignment: CDR1 MNHNS and CDR2 SASEGT. CDR3 nucleotides: TGTGCCAGCAGCGAAACTTGGGGGACACACTATGGCTACACCTTC. Residues: CASSETWGTHYGYTF.

Here the CDR3 reads CASSSGGWADTQYF. The CDR3 DNA sequence: TGCGCCAGCAGCTCCGGGGGTTGGGCAGATACGCAGTATTTT. This chain uses TRBV5-1 with TRBJ2-3, with a weak D call TRBD2 (6 bases). This CDR3 has 14 residues. Looked up from germline, CDR1 is SGHRS and CDR2 is YFSETQ. V dropped 3 bases and J dropped 4 bases, with 12 bases sitting between them.

This clonotype was recorded many times. This chain joins TRBV3-1 and TRBJ2-3, with a possible D match to TRBD2 (5 bases). The V end lost 4 bases, the J end lost 4 bases, and 18 bases lay between the germline ends. Germline values: CDR1 LGHDT, CDR2 YNNKEL (reference sequence). This CDR3 region has 16 residues. CDR3 in amino acids: CASSPSGGRSSDTQYF. The CDR3 bases are TGTGCCAGCAGCCCTTCTGGAGGACGGTCGTCAGATACGCAGTATTTT.

This clonotype was counted ten times or more. The V call is TRBV5-1, the J call TRBJ2-1; D unclear. Germline CDR1 and CDR2: SGHRS and YFSETQ. V lost 2 bases, J lost 4 bases, and 7 bases lay in between. The CDR3 loop spans 13 amino acids. The CDR3 loop reads CASSLPVYNEQFF. For the CDR3, the DNA is TGCGCCAGCAGCTTACCGGTATACAATGAGCAGTTCTTC.

This clonotype was seen a handful of times. The rearrangement joins TRBV2 to TRBJ1-6, with D uncertain. CDR3 length: 15 amino acids. The germline V and J ends were trimmed by 6 bases and 2 bases, with 11 bases remaining between them. The V gene's germline CDR1 is SNHLY and CDR2 FYNNEI. CDR3 amino acids: CASSSGSPYNSPLHF. The CDR3 DNA sequence: TGTGCCAGCAGCTCTGGGTCCCCCTATAATTCACCCCTCCACTTT.

V is TRBV9 and J is TRBJ1-2; TRBD1 aligns across 7 bases. The germline gives CDR1 SGDLS, CDR2 YYNGEE. Unmatched junction bases numbered 7, after V lost 4 bases and J lost 4 bases. The CDR3 spans 14 residues. CDR3 sequence reads: CASSTDREVYGYTF. CDR3 sequence (DNA): TGTGCCAGCAGCACCGACAGGGAAGTCTATGGCTACACCTTC.

Of note for this clonotype: A much larger clonotype is one base distant, so this may be a read error. The chain joins TRBV30 to TRBJ2-7; 9 bases agree with TRBD2. V shed 3 bases, J shed 5 bases, and the junction held 8 bases outside the gene matches. Germline loops: CDR1 GTSNPN, CDR2 SVGIG (reference sequence). This CDR3 region has 14 residues. CDR3 sequence (DNA): TGTGCCTGGAGCCCCGTTAGCGGGAGTGACGAGCAGTACTTC. Protein sequence: CAWSPVSGSDEQYF.

Only a few counts were recorded for this clonotype. The J gene is TRBJ2-1, the V gene TRBV6-2 or TRBV6-3, with D hard to call. CDR3 length equals 14 residues. Trimming left V 8 bases short and J 9 bases short, with 20 bases between. The germline CDR1 and CDR2 sequences are MNHEY and SVGEGT. CDR3 DNA: TGTGCCAGCGGTTCCATCGGTGGGGTGATTGAGCAGTTCTTC. It translates to CASGSIGGVIEQFF.

This clonotype was counted ten times or more. The chain employs TRBV3-1 and TRBJ2-3, with a weak D call TRBD2 (5 bases). CDR3 length equals 14 residues. Germline lookup yields CDR1 LGHDT and CDR2 YNNKEL (reference sequence). The V end lost 1 base, the J end lost 4 bases, and 9 bases lay between the germline ends. Written as DNA, the CDR3 is TGTGCCAGCAGCCAAGCGGGAACAGCAGATACGCAGTATTTT. As protein: CASSQAGTADTQYF.

A few counts support this clonotype. The genes are TRBV5-1 and TRBJ1-1, with 7 bases lining up with TRBD1. V shed 0 bases and J 4 bases; nucleotides not matched to a gene: 9. The germline V gene encodes CDR1 SGHRS and CDR2 YFSETQ. This CDR3 spans 16 amino acids. The DNA for the CDR3 is TGCGCCAGCAGCTTGGTAATTGGGACAGAGGGCACTGAAGCTTTCTTT. Its protein product is CASSLVIGTEGTEAFF.

Many counts were recorded for this clonotype. The genes are TRBV28 and TRBJ1-2; a possible D gene is TRBD1 (6 bases). The CDR3 runs 17 residues. Per the germline V gene, CDR1 is MDHEN and CDR2 is SYDVKM. V shed 0 bases and J shed 4 bases, with 18 bases lying between them. The chain's CDR3 is CASSLWGLGRGPYGYTF. Here the CDR3 DNA reads TGTGCCAGCAGTTTATGGGGGCTGGGTCGGGGGCCCTATGGCTACACCTTC.

This clonotype has at least ten counts. J is TRBJ2-5 and V is TRBV11-1, with TRBD1 as a possible D gene (6 bases). Germline assignment: CDR1 SGHAT and CDR2 FQDESV (reference sequence). V was shortened by 3 bases and J by 3 bases, with 8 bases between the two germline ends. CDR3 size: 13 residues. DNA for the CDR3: TGTGCCAGCAGCTTGAGACAGGAAGAGACCCAGTACTTC. It codes for CASSLRQEETQYF.

The chain employs TRBV9 and TRBJ2-5; D perhaps matches TRBD1 (6 bases). The CDR3 sequence is 16 residues long. Trimming pared 4 bases from V and 4 bases from J, leaving 20 bases between. Germline V CDR1 and CDR2: SGDLS, YYNGEE. CDR3 amino acids: CASSINPVGRGETQYF. CDR3 coding DNA: TGTGCCAGCAGCATCAACCCGGTAGGCAGGGGAGAGACCCAGTACTTC.

This chain connects TRBV4-1 to TRBJ2-2, with 11 positions matching TRBD2. CDR3 size: 17 residues. J gave up 1 base and V 4 bases, and 5 bases lay outside the gene matches. Germline V gives CDR1 MGHRA, CDR2 YSYEKL. CDR3: CASSRLLAGGNTGELFF. CDR3 coding DNA: TGCGCCAGCAGCCGGTTGCTAGCGGGAGGGAACACCGGGGAGCTGTTTTTT.